The clone carrying this T cell receptor beta chain appeared a few times. Germline CDR1 is SGHAT and CDR2 is FQNNGV. J was trimmed by 3 bases and V by 7 bases; bases with no gene match: 7. The CDR3 is 14 amino acids. Original analysis: Using reference gene primer amplification, nucleated cell counts were estimated. Sequencing used immunoSEQ multiplex PCR; TCRdb keeps in-frame clones, though not all of them. For V, J and clone size, that table is used; D and trimming come from the DNA. Of 200,000 to 250,000 clones in the sample, approximately 86% were seen once. The data belong to a study of blood T cell repertoires in COVID-19. Overall study context: Whether acute or convalescent, the COVID-19 samples came from the United States, Italy and Spain.

The chain carries TRBV11-2 and TRBJ2-7, with 9 bases matching TRBD1. The specimen sequenced was peripheral blood. The clonotype originates from a man in his 60s with acute or convalescent COVID-19. CDR3 DNA sequence: TGTGCCAGCACCCCGGGACAGGGTTACTACGAGCAGTACTTC. Translation gives CASTPGQGYYEQYF.